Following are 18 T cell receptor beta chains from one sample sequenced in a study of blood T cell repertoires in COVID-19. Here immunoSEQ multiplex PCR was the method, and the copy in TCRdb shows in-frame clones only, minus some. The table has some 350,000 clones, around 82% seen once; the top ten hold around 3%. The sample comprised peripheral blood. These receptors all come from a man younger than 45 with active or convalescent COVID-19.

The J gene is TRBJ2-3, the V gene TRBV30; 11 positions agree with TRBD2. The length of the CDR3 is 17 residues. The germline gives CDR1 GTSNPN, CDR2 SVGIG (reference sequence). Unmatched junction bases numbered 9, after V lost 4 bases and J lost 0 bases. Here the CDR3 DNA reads TGTGCCTGGACCACCGGGACTAGCGGACCTAGCACAGATACGCAGTATTTT. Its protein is CAWTTGTSGPSTDTQYF.

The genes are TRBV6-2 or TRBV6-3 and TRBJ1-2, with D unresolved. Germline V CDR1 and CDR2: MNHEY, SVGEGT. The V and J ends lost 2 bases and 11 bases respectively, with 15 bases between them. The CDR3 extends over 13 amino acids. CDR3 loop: CASSYENFARYTF. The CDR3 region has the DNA TGTGCCAGCAGTTACGAAAATTTTGCCAGGTACACCTTC.

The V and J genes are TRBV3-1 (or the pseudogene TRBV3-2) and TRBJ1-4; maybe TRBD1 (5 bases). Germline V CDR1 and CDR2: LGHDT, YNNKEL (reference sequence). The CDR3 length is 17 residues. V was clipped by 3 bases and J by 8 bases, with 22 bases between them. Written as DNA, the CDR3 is TGTGCCAGCAGCCACCGGTCCCTTGCAGGGCTCGGGGAAAAACTGTTTTTT. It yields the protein CASSHRSLAGLGEKLFF.

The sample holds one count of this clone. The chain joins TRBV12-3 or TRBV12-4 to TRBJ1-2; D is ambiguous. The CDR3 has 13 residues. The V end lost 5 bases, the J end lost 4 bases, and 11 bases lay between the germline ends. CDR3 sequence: CASSGVSGYGYTF. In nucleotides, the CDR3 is TGTGCCAGCAGTGGGGTGAGCGGCTATGGCTACACCTTC.

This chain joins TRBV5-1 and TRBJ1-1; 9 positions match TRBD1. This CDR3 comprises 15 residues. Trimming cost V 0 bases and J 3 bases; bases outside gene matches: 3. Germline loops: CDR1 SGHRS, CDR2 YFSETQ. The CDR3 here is CASSLDRGPYTEAFF. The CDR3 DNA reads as TGCGCCAGCAGCTTGGACAGGGGGCCGTACACTGAAGCTTTCTTT.

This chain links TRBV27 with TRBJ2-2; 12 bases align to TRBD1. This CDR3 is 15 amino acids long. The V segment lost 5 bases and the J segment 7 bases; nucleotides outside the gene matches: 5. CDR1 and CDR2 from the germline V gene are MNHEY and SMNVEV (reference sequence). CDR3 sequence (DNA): TGTGCCAGCAGTCGGGGGACAGGGGGCTTCGGGGAGCTGTTTTTT. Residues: CASSRGTGGFGELFF.

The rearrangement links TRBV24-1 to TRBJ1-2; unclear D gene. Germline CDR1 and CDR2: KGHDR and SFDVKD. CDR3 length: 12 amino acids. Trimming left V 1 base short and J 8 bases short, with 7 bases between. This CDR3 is CATSDLTAGYTF. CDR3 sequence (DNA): TGTGCCACCAGTGATTTAACAGCCGGCTACACCTTC.

In DNA, the CDR3 is TGTGCCAGCAGCTTTGGAGATTTGGCTGACTATGGCTACACCTTC. This sequence encodes CASSFGDLADYGYTF. The chain links TRBV7-9 to TRBJ1-2; D is undetermined. From germline, CDR1 is SEHNR and CDR2 FQNEAQ (reference sequence). There are 15 residues in the CDR3. V was cut by 3 bases and J by 3 bases, with 14 bases left in between.

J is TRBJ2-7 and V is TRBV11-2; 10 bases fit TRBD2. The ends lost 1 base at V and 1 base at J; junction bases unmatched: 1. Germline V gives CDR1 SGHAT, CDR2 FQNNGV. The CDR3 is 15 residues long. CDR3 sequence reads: CASSLGLAGSYEQYF. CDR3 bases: TGTGCCAGCAGCTTAGGACTAGCGGGTTCCTACGAGCAGTACTTC.

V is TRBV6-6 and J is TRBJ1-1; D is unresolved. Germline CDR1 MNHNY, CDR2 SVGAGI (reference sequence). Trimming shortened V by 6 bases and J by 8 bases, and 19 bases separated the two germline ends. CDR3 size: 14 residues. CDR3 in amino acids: CASSPTFSGEEAFF. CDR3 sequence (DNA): TGTGCCAGCAGCCCCACGTTCTCAGGCGAAGAAGCTTTCTTT.

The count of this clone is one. CDR3 DNA: TGTGCCAGCAGTCCTTCCGGGACAGGGAGTGAAAAACTGTTTTTT. The encoded protein is CASSPSGTGSEKLFF. The chain uses TRBV6-5 and TRBJ1-4; 9 bases match TRBD1. CDR3 length: 15 amino acids. Germline V gene lookup returns CDR1 MNHEY and CDR2 SVGAGI. V dropped 5 bases and J dropped 7; count of bases not matched to a gene: 8.

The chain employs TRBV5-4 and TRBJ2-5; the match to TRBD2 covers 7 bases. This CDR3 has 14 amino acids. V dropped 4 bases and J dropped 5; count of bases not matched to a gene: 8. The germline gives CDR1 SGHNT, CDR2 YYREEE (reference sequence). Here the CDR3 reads CASSGLAGEETQYF. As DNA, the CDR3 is TGTGCCAGCAGCGGTCTGGCGGGAGAGGAGACCCAGTACTTC.

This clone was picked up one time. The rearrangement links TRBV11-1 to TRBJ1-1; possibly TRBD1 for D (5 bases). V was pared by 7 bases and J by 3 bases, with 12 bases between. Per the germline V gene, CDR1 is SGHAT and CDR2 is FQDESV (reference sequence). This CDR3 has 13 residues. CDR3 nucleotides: TGTGCCAGCACCTGGGGGGAGTACACTGAAGCTTTCTTT. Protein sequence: CASTWGEYTEAFF.

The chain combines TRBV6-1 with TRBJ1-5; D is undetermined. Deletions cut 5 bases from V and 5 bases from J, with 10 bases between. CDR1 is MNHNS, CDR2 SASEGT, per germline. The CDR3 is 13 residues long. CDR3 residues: CASSLDNYQPQHF. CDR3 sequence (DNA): TGTGCCAGCAGTTTAGACAATTATCAGCCCCAGCATTTT.

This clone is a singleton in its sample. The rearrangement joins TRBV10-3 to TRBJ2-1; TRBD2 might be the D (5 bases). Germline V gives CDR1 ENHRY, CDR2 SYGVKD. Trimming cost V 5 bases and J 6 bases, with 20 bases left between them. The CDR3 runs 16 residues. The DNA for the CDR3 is TGTGCCATCAGTAAACACCCGGACTTCCAAGTCAATGAGCAGTTCTTC. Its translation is CAISKHPDFQVNEQFF.

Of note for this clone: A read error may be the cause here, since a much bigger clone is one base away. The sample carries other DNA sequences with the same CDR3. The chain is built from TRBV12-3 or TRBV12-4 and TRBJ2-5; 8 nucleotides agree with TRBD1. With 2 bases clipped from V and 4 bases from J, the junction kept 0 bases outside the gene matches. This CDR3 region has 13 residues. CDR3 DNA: TGTGCCAGCAGTTTAACAGGGGGAGAGACCCAGTACTTC. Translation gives CASSLTGGETQYF.

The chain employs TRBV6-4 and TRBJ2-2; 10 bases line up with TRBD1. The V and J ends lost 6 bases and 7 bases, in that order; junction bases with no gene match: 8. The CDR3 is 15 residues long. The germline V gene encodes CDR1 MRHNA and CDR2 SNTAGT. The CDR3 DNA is TGTGCCAGCAGAGCCGGGACAGGGGAAGTCGGGGAGCTGTTTTTT. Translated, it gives CASRAGTGEVGELFF.

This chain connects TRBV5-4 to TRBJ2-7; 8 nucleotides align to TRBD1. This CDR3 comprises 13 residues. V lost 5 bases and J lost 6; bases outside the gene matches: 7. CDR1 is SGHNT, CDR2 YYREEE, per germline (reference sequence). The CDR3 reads CASRLGQVGEQYF. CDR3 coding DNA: TGTGCCAGCAGGCTGGGACAGGTGGGCGAGCAGTACTTC.